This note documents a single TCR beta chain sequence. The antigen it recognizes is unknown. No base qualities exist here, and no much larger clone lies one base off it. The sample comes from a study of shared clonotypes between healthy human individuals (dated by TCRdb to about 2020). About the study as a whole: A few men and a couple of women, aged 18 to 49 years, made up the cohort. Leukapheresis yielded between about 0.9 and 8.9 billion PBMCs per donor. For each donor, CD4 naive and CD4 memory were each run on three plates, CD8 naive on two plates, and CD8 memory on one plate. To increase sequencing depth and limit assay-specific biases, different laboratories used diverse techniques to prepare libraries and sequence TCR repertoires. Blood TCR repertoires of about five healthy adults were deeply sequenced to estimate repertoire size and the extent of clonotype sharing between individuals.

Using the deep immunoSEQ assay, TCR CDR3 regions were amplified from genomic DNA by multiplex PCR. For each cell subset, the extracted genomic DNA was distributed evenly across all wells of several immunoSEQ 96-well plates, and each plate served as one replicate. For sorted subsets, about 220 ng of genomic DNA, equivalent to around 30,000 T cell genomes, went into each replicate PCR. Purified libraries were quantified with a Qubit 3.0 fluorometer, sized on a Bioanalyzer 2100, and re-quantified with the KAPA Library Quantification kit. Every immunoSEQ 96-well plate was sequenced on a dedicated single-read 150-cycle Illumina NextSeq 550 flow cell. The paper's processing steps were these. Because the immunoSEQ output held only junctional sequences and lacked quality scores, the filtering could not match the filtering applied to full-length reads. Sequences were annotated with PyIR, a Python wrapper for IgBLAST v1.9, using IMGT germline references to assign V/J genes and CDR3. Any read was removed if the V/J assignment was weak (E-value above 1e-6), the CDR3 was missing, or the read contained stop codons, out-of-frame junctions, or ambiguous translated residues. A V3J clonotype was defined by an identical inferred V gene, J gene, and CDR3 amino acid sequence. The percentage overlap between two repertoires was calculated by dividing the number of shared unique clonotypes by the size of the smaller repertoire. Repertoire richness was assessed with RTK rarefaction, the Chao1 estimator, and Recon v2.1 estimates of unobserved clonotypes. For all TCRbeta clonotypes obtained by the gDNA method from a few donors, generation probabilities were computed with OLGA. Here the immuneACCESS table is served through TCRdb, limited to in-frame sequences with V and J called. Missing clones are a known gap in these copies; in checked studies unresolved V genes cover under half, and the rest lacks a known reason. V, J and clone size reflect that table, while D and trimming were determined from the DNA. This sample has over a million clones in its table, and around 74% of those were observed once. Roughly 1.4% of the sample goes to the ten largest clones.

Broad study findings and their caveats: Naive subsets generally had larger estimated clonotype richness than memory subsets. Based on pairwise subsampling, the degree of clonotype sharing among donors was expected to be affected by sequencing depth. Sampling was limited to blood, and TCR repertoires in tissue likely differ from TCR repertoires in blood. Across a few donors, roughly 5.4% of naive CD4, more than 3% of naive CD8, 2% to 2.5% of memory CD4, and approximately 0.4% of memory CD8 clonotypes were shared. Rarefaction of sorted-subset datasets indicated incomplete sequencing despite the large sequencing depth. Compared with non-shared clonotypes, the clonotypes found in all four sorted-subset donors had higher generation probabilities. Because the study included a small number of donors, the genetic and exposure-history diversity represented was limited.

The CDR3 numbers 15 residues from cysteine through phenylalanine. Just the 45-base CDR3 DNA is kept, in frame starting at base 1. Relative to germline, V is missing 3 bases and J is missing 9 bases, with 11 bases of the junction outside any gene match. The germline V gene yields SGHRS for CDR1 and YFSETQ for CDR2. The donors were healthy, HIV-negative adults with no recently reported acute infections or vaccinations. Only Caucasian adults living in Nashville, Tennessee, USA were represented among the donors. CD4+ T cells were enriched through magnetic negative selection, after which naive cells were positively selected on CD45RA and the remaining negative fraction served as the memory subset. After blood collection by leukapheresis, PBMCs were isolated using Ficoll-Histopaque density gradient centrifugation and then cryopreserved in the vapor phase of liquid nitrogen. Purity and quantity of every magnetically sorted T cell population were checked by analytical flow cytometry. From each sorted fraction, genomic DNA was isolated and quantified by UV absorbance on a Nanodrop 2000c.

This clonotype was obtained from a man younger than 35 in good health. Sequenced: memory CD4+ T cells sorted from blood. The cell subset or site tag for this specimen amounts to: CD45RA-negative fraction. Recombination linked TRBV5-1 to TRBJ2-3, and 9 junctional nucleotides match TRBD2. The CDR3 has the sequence CASSSDSGGSVTQYF. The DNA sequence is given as TGCGCCAGCAGCTCTGATAGCGGGGGAAGTGTCACGCAGTATTTT.